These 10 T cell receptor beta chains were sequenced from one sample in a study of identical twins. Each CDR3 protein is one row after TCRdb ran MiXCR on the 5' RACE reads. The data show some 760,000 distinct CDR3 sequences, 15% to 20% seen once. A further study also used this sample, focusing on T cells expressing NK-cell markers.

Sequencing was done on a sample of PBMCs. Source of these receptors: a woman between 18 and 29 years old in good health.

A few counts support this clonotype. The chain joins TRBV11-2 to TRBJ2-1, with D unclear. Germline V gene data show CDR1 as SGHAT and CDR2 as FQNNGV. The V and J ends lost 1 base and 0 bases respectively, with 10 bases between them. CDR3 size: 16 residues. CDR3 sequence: CASSLGLAISYNEQFF. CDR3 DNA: TGTGCCAGCAGCTTAGGTCTGGCGATCTCCTACAATGAGCAGTTCTTC.

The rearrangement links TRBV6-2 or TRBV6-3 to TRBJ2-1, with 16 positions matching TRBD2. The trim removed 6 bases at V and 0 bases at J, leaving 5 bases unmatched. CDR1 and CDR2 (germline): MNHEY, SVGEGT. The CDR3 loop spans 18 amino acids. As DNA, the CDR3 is TGTGCCAGCAGAAAAGGGACTAGCGGGAGGGCCTCCTACAATGAGCAGTTCTTC. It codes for CASRKGTSGRASYNEQFF.

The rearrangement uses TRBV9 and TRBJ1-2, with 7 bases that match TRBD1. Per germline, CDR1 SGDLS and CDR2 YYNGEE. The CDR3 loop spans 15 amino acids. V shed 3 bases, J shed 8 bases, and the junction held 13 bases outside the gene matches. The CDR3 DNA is TGTGCCAGCAGCGAGCGACAGGGTCGAGTTGAAGGCTACACCTTC. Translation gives CASSERQGRVEGYTF.

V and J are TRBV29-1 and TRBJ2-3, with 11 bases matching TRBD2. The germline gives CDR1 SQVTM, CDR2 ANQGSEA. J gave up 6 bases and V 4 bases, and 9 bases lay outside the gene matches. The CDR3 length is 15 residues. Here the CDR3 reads CSVGPTSGGFDTQYF. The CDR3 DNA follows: TGCAGCGTTGGGCCAACTAGCGGGGGATTCGATACGCAGTATTTT.

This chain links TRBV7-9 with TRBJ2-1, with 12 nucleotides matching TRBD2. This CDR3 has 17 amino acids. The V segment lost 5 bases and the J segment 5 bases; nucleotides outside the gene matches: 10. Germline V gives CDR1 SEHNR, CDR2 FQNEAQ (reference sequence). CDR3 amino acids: CASSPGASSGGDNEQFF. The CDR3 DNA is TGTGCCAGCAGCCCAGGGGCATCTAGCGGGGGGGACAATGAGCAGTTCTTC.

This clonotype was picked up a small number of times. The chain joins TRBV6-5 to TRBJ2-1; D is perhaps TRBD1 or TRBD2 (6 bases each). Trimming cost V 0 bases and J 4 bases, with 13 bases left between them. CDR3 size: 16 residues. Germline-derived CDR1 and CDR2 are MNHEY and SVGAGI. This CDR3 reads CASSYSVGGLYNEQFF. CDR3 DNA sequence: TGTGCCAGCAGTTACTCGGTCGGGGGCCTTTACAATGAGCAGTTCTTC.

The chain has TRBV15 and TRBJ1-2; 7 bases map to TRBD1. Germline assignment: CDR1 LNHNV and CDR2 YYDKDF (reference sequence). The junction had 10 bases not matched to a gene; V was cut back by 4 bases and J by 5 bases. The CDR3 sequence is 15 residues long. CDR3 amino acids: CATSKPQGNEYGYTF. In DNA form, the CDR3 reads TGTGCCACCAGCAAACCACAGGGGAATGAGTATGGCTACACCTTC.

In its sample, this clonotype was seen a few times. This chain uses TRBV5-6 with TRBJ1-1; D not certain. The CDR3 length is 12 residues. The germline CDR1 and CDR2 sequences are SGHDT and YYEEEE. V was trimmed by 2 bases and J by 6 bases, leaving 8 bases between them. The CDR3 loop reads CASSFYGAEAFF. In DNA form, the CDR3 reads TGTGCCAGCAGCTTTTACGGGGCTGAAGCTTTCTTT. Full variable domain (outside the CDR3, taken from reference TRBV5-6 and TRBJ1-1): DAGVTQSPTHLIKTRGQQVTLRCSPKSGHDTVSWYQQALGQGPQFIFQYYEEEERQRGNFPDRFSGHQFPNYSSELNVNALLLGDSALYLCASSFYGAEAFFGQGTRLTVV.

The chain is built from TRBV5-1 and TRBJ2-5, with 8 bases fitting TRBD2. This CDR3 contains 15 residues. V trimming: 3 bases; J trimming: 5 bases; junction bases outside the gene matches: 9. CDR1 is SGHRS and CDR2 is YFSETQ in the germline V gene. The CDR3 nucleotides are TGCGCCAGCAGCTATTATCTAGCGGGCGGGGAGACCCAGTACTTC. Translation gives CASSYYLAGGETQYF.

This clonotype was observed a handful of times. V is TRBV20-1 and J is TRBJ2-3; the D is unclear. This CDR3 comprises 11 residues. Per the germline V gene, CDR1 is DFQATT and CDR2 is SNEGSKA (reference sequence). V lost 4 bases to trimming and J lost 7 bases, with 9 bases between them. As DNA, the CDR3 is TGCAGTGCTACGCACGTAAATACGCAGTATTTT. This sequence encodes CSATHVNTQYF.